A selection of T cell receptor beta chains follows, all from one sample in a study of CD8 T cells in ankylosing spondylitis. A single record per CDR3 protein comes from TCRdb applying MiXCR to the 5' RACE reads. The sample lists hundreds of thousands of distinct CDR3 sequences, 10% to 13% occurring once. Material: blood, either unsorted or a sorted T cell fraction (not recorded which). These receptor sequences come from a male donor with ankylosing spondylitis or in good health (not recorded which). Each CDR3 is given with its conserved first and last residue. D genes are given only for firm matches. Expanded clones are given a class, and other clones once, few, many or no size at all.

cdr3_length	v_call	d_call	j_call	clone_size	cdr3_nt	cdr3_aa
13	TRBV5-5	.	TRBJ2-3	.	TGTGCCAGCAGCTTTGGAGCTCCAGATACGCAGTATTTT	CASSFGAPDTQYF
14	TRBV28	TRBD1	TRBJ2-7	few	TGTGCCAGCAGTTTCTCACAGGGGGCGCAGCAGCAGTACTTC	CASSFSQGAQQQYF
15	TRBV6-4	.	TRBJ1-5	few	TGTGCCAGCAGTGTTTTGGCAGGGGCCAACCAGCCCCAGCATTTT	CASSVLAGANQPQHF
13	TRBV6-6	TRBD1	TRBJ2-7	.	TGTGCCAGCGGACCGACAGGGTCGGGCGAGCAGTACTTC	CASGPTGSGEQYF
15	TRBV20-1	TRBD1	TRBJ2-1	many	TGCAGTGCTAGAGATCGAGGACAGGGTATCGATGAGCAGTTCTTC	CSARDRGQGIDEQFF
16	TRBV27	.	TRBJ1-1	.	TGTGCCAGCAGTTTATCAGCCGGGACGGGGAACACTGAAGCTTTCTTT	CASSLSAGTGNTEAFF
15	TRBV27	TRBD1	TRBJ2-7	few	TGTGCCAGCAGTTCCGGGACAGGGTCCCCCTACGAGCAGTACTTC	CASSSGTGSPYEQYF
13	TRBV20-1	TRBD1	TRBJ2-7	many	TGCAGTGCTTCGTCGGACAGGGAGGACGAGCAGTACTTC	CSASSDREDEQYF
15	TRBV5-1	.	TRBJ1-5	many	TGCGCCAGCAGCTTCAGGGCAGGGACCCATCAGCCCCAGCATTTT	CASSFRAGTHQPQHF
15	TRBV18	.	TRBJ2-7	few	TGTGCCAGCTCACCAAATTCAGGGGCCCGCTACGAGCAGTACTTC	CASSPNSGARYEQYF
15	TRBV7-2	TRBD2	TRBJ2-1	.	TGTGCCAGCAGCTTAGTAGCGGGGATTTACAATGAGCAGTTCTTC	CASSLVAGIYNEQFF
12	TRBV14	.	TRBJ1-6	many	TGTGCCAGCAGCCGCTATTTTGGGGCCCTCCACTTT	CASSRYFGALHF
13	TRBV9	.	TRBJ1-2	many	TGTGCCAGCAGCGTAGATCAGGCTGGTGGCTACACCTTC	CASSVDQAGGYTF
18	TRBV3-1	TRBD1	TRBJ2-6	.	TGTGCCAGCAGCCCAACAGGGGGTCGGAGCTCTGGGGCCAACGTCCTGACTTTC	CASSPTGGRSSGANVLTF
14	TRBV2	TRBD1	TRBJ2-2	many	TGTGCCAGCAGTGGACAGGGTGTGACCGGGGAGCTGTTTTTT	CASSGQGVTGELFF
18	TRBV18	TRBD2	TRBJ2-1	few	TGTGCCAGCTCCCCATCGTCAGGGGCGGGGGGCTCCTACAATGAGCAGTTCTTC	CASSPSSGAGGSYNEQFF
14	TRBV20-1	.	TRBJ2-2	many	TGCAGTGCTAGACCTCGGGGAGGCACCGGGGAGCTGTTTTTT	CSARPRGGTGELFF
14	TRBV20-1	.	TRBJ2-6	many	TGCAGTGCTAGAGCCACCTCTGGGGCCAACGTCCTGACTTTC	CSARATSGANVLTF
15	TRBV7-3	.	TRBJ2-3	few	TGTGCCAGCAGCGCCGTCGGGGGAAGGACAGATACGCAGTATTTT	CASSAVGGRTDTQYF
13	TRBV7-7	.	TRBJ1-1	.	TGTGCTAGCAGCTTAGATTACGACAGCGAAGCTTTCTTT	CASSLDYDSEAFF
11	TRBV12-3/TRBV12-4	TRBD1	TRBJ2-7	many	TGTGCCAGCAGTGCCGGGACAGTCCTTATCTTC	CASSAGTVLIF
16	TRBV5-1	.	TRBJ2-2	many	TGCGCCAGCAGCCCGAGACTAGGAGGGAACACCGGGGAGCTGTTTTTT	CASSPRLGGNTGELFF
17	TRBV24-1	TRBD1	TRBJ2-1	few	TGTGCCACCAGTGCTCCAGACAGGGGAGGTCACTACAATGAGCAGTTCTTC	CATSAPDRGGHYNEQFF
18	TRBV3-1	TRBD2	TRBJ2-7	.	TGTGCCTCCACCCAAGCCGCCTTACTAGCGGGGGTTTCCTACGAGCAGTACTTC	CASTQAALLAGVSYEQYF
16	TRBV7-9	TRBD1	TRBJ2-1	many	TGTGCCAGCAGCTTAGCTCCGGGACAGGGACGGGGTGAGCAGTTCTTC	CASSLAPGQGRGEQFF
15	TRBV7-6	TRBD2	TRBJ2-3	.	TGTGCCAGCAGGCGACTAGCATCCAACACAGATACGCAGTATTTT	CASRRLASNTDTQYF
15	TRBV3-1	TRBD2	TRBJ2-1	many	TGTGCCAGCAGCCCCCGGGGGGGGGGCGGAAATGAGCAGTTCTTC	CASSPRGGGGNEQFF
10	TRBV29-1	.	TRBJ2-3	few	TGCAGCGTTGATTCCGGCCAGCTGTATTTT	CSVDSGQLYF
15	TRBV7-2	TRBD1	TRBJ2-1	many	TGTGCCAGCAGCCGAAGACAGGGTGGAGACAATGAGCAGTTCTTC	CASSRRQGGDNEQFF
13	TRBV29-1	.	TRBJ2-5	few	TGCAGCGTTGTTCAGGGGAGCCAGGAGACCCAGTACTTC	CSVVQGSQETQYF
14	TRBV6-1	.	TRBJ2-1	many	TGTGCCAGCAAAGGGCAGGGTGGTTACAATGAGCAGTTCTTC	CASKGQGGYNEQFF
13	TRBV24-1	.	TRBJ2-3	.	TGTGCCACCAGTGATTTGAGGGCAGATACGCAGTATTTT	CATSDLRADTQYF
17	TRBV7-2	TRBD1	TRBJ1-5	many	TGTGCCAGCAGCCCCGGGACAGGGGACGGACGCAATCAGCCCCAGCATTTT	CASSPGTGDGRNQPQHF
17	TRBV5-1	.	TRBJ2-7	many	TGCGCCAGCAGCTTGGACGCCGAACCGCAGGGGCTCTACGAGCAGTACTTC	CASSLDAEPQGLYEQYF
14	TRBV11-2	.	TRBJ1-5	few	TGTGCCAGCAGCCCGACGGGGGGGGTACAGCCCCAGCATTTT	CASSPTGGVQPQHF
15	TRBV10-3	.	TRBJ1-2	many	TGTGCCATCAGTGAGCGGCGGCCGGAGGACTTTGGCTACACCTTC	CAISERRPEDFGYTF
16	TRBV12-3/TRBV12-4	TRBD2	TRBJ2-3	.	TGTGCCAGCAGTTCCCGAGCGGGGGGAGCTGCAGATACGCAGTATTTT	CASSSRAGGAADTQYF
13	TRBV10-3	TRBD2	TRBJ2-7	.	TGTGCCATGGGACGGGGAGGGGCCGTCGAGCAGTACTTC	CAMGRGGAVEQYF
14	TRBV7-2	.	TRBJ1-1	.	TGTGCCAGCAGCACCCAGGGTTGGAACACTGAAGCTTTCTTT	CASSTQGWNTEAFF
14	TRBV20-1	TRBD1	TRBJ1-4	few	TGCAGTGCTAGAAAAGGGACAGGGAATGAAAAACTGTTTTTT	CSARKGTGNEKLFF
16	TRBV12-3/TRBV12-4	TRBD1	TRBJ1-5	many	TGTGCCAGCAGTTTTGGCCCGGGACAGGGTCTTCAGCCCCAGCATTTT	CASSFGPGQGLQPQHF
15	TRBV28	.	TRBJ2-7	many	TGTGCCAGCAGTTTACTGGGGCCTGGTGTCTACGAGCAGTACTTC	CASSLLGPGVYEQYF
18	TRBV10-2	.	TRBJ2-3	.	TGCGCCAGCAGTGACTCTCCTGGACTGGGTGTGGAGACGGATACGCAGTATTTT	CASSDSPGLGVETDTQYF
13	TRBV20-1	.	TRBJ2-3	few	TGCAGTGCTGCCCAAACTAGCACAGATACGCAGTATTTT	CSAAQTSTDTQYF
15	TRBV28	.	TRBJ1-1	few	TGTGCCACCACTCGACAGCGTTCTATGAACACTGAAGCTTTCTTT	CATTRQRSMNTEAFF
19	TRBV20-1	TRBD2	TRBJ2-7	.	TGCAGTGCTCACCCGGGACTAGCGGGGGGACCTCTTACGACCTACGAGCAGTACTTC	CSAHPGLAGGPLTTYEQYF
13	TRBV5-5	.	TRBJ1-1	few	TGTGCCAGCAGCTTGAGTCGATCGAATGAAGCTTTCTTT	CASSLSRSNEAFF
15	TRBV19	TRBD1	TRBJ1-1	.	TGTGCCAGTAGTATAGCACAGGGGACCAACACTGAAGCTTTCTTT	CASSIAQGTNTEAFF
18	TRBV2	.	TRBJ2-1	.	TGTGCCAGCAGTGAATTGTCCCCTTCTCGGGCTGGGGGCAATGAGCAGTTCTTC	CASSELSPSRAGGNEQFF
19	TRBV20-1	.	TRBJ2-2	many	TGCAGTGCTAGGGCTTCCCTGGGGGGAGACAGGGTAGTCACCGGGGAGCTGTTTTTT	CSARASLGGDRVVTGELFF
15	TRBV7-2	TRBD1	TRBJ2-1	many	TGTGCCAGCAGCAAACAGGGGGCCGATTACAATGAGCAGTTCTTC	CASSKQGADYNEQFF
14	TRBV5-1	.	TRBJ2-5	.	TGCGCCAGCAGCTTGGAAGGGGTCGTGGAGACCCAGTACTTC	CASSLEGVVETQYF
13	TRBV20-1	TRBD2	TRBJ2-3	many	TGCAGTGCTAATCGGGGGGAAACAGATACGCAGTATTTT	CSANRGETDTQYF